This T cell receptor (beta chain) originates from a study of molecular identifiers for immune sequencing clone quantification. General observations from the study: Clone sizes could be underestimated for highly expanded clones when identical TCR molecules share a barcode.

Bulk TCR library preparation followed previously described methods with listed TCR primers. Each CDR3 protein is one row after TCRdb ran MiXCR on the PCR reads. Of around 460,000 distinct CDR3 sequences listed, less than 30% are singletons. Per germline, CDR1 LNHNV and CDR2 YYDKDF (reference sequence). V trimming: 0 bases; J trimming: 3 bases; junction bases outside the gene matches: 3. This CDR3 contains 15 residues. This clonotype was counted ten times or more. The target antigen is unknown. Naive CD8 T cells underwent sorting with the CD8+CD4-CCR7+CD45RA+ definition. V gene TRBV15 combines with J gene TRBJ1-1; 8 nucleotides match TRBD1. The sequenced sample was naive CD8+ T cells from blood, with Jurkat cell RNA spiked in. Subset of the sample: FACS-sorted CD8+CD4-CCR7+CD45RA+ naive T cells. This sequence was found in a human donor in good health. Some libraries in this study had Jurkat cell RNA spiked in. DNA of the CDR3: TGTGCCACCAGCAGAGAGACAGGGGTGGACACTGAAGCTTTCTTT. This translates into CATSRETGVDTEAFF. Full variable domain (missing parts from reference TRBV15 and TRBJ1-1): DAMVIQNPRYQVTQFGKPVTLSCSQTLNHNVMYWYQQKSSQAPKLLFHYYDKDFNNEADTPDNFQSRRPNTSFCFLDIRSPGLGDTAMYLCATSRETGVDTEAFFGQGTRLTVV.